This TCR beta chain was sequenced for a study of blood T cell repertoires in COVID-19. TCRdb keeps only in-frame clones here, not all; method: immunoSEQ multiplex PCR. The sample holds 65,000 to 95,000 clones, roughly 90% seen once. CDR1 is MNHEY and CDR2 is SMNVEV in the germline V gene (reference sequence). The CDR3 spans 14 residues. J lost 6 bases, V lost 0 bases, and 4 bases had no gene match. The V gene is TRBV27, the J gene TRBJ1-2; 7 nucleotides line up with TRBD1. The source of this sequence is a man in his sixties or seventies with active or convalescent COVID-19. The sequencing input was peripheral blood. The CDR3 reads CASSLSDRADGYTF. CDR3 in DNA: TGTGCCAGCAGTTTATCCGACAGGGCCGATGGCTACACCTTC.